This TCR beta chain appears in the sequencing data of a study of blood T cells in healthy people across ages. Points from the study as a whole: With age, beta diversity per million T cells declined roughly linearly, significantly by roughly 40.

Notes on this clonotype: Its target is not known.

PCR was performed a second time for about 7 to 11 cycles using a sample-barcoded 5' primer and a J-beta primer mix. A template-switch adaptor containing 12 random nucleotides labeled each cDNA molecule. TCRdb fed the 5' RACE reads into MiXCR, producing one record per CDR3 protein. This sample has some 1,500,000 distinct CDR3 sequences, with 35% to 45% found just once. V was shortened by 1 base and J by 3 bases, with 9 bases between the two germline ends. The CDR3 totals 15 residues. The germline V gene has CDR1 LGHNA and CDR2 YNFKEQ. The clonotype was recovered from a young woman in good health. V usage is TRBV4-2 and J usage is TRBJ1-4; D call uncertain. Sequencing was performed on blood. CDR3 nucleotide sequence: TGTGCCAGCAGCCAAGGGGCTGGGGCTAATGAAAAACTGTTTTTT. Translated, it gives CASSQGAGANEKLFF.